This entry describes one T cell receptor (beta chain). Its antigen is unidentified. The entry originates in a study of cytomegalovirus exposure and HLA in healthy donors. Study findings and constraints: With high specificity and sensitivity, the classifier reportedly diagnosed cytomegalovirus status. Subsequent analysis of the roughly 120 validation repertoires found a tendency for first-cohort TCR clusters to co-occur. Three CMV-associated chains proved CMV antigen-specific in vitro. The study labeled about 160 TCR beta chains cytomegalovirus-associated.

Sequencing was performed with immunoSEQ multiplex PCR; in TCRdb, only in-frame clones are kept and a portion is missing. The data show 200,000 to 250,000 clones, around 87% seen once. This CDR3 comprises 15 residues. Germline lookup yields CDR1 SGDLS and CDR2 YYNGEE. The V and J ends lost 3 bases and 2 bases, in that order; junction bases with no gene match: 6. V is TRBV9 and J is TRBJ2-7; TRBD2 matches at 9 bases. The sample was PBMCs. This receptor was obtained from a woman aged 18-29 years in good health and CMV-seropositive. Here the CDR3 reads CASSAVAGVPYEQYF. Written as DNA, the CDR3 is TGTGCCAGCAGCGCCGTAGCGGGAGTACCCTACGAGCAGTACTTC.